These T cell receptor beta chains were read from a single sample in a study of cytomegalovirus exposure and HLA in healthy donors. The data were produced by immunoSEQ multiplex PCR, yet TCRdb's version contains in-frame clones alone and is incomplete. The repertoire holds approximately 79,000 clones, with over 70% as singletons. The sample comprised PBMCs. These receptors came from a man in his forties or fifties in good health and CMV-seropositive. Both conserved end residues are part of each CDR3.

v_call	j_call	cdr3_aa
TRBV19	TRBJ2-1	CASSIDAGGTYNEQFF
TRBV2	TRBJ1-6	CASSEASGSPLHF
TRBV6-1	TRBJ1-2	CASRDNGYTF
TRBV7-7	TRBJ2-7	CASSLASQGAEQYF
TRBV2	TRBJ1-3	CASRGAGPQGGNTIYF
TRBV27	TRBJ1-1	CASSFSGSGGTEAFF
TRBV2	TRBJ2-3	CASKGLAGRFTDTQYF
TRBV30	TRBJ1-1	CAWIAGYMTEAFF
TRBV11-3	TRBJ2-1	CASSKASLPENNEQFF
TRBV15	TRBJ2-7	CATSRDLGQGGEQYF
TRBV10-3	TRBJ1-1	CAISESTGNTEAFF
TRBV28	TRBJ1-2	CASSPYMVGYTF
TRBV9	TRBJ1-3	CASSVGTGGNTIYF
TRBV4-2	TRBJ1-1	CASSKLQDTEAFF
TRBV30	TRBJ2-3	CAERGQVSDTQYF
TRBV6-1	TRBJ1-2	CASSEALRGAYYTF
TRBV7-2	TRBJ2-4	CASSTSGVAKNIQYF
TRBV9	TRBJ2-1	CASSSTSGRGGEQFF
TRBV7-9	TRBJ2-3	CASSLGATDTQYF
TRBV19	TRBJ1-2	CASSTRGEGYTF
TRBV7-6	TRBJ1-6	CASSLAASNSPLHF
TRBV10-3	TRBJ2-3	CATTSGLGTDTQYF
TRBV6-5	TRBJ2-5	CASSSGTGVETQYF
TRBV19	TRBJ2-2	CASDRWGGRRGTGELFF
TRBV18	TRBJ2-7	CASSPPGAGANEQYF
TRBV5-1	TRBJ2-3	CASSLADSRDTQYF
TRBV7-6	TRBJ2-1	CASSHDSNEQFF
TRBV5-5	TRBJ2-7	CASSFISQNEQYF
TRBV7-9	TRBJ1-3	CASSFRVSSSGNTIYF
TRBV10-3	TRBJ1-2	CAISDLDRVPFDYGYTF
TRBV6-1	TRBJ1-1	CASTWAGGMNTEAFF
TRBV9	TRBJ2-3	CASSVGVLRGDTQYF
TRBV5-4	TRBJ2-7	CASSLEQGPYEQYF
TRBV28	TRBJ2-5	CASSIQGGRETQYF
TRBV2	TRBJ2-3	CASSTGTASTDTQYF
TRBV30	TRBJ1-1	CAWRWQGNTEAFF
TRBV5-6	TRBJ1-6	CASTLGGRNNSPLHF
TRBV5-3	TRBJ2-1	CARSPPTRSSYNEQFF